This T cell receptor (beta chain) was obtained from a study of cytomegalovirus exposure and HLA in healthy donors. Regarding the study as a whole: Association of 16,951 TCR beta sequences with HLA alleles was found at 0.05 false discovery rate in a later analysis. Highest at DRB1 and lowest at HLA-C, TCR association rates differed among HLA loci in a later analysis. Sequencing likely caused a cluster of highly shared sequence variants.

J gave up 6 bases and V 0 bases, and 7 bases lay outside the gene matches. The germline gives CDR1 LGHNA, CDR2 YNFKEQ. This CDR3 is 17 amino acids long. Primers: 60 Vbeta forward and 13 Jbeta reverse. Sequenced by immunoSEQ multiplex PCR; TCRdb stores in-frame clones only, minus some. The sample yields some 130,000 clones, around three quarters seen once. It was healthy bone marrow donors who served as donors. Worth noting for this clone: Its antigen is unknown.

This clonotype originated in a male donor in good health and CMV-seronegative. The rearrangement uses TRBV4-2 and TRBJ2-3, with 12 bases identical to TRBD2. Sequencing was done on a sample of PBMCs. The CDR3 DNA follows: TGTGCCAGCAGCCAAGATCCATGGACTAGCGGGGCGGATACGCAGTATTTT. Translating it yields CASSQDPWTSGADTQYF.